The 21 T cell receptor beta chains below come from one sample, sequenced in a study of blood T cell repertoires in COVID-19. Libraries were prepared by immunoSEQ multiplex PCR; TCRdb keeps only in-frame clonotypes and omits some of them. The table shows a few hundred thousand clones, with 75% to 90% occurring only once. Material for sequencing was peripheral blood. The receptors shown here come from a woman aged 18-29 years with acute or convalescent COVID-19.

The rearrangement uses TRBV28 and TRBJ2-7; tentative D call: TRBD1 (6 bases). V lost 3 bases to trimming and J lost 2 bases, with 17 bases between them. Germline CDR1 reads MDHEN; CDR2 reads SYDVKM. The CDR3 contains 16 residues. The CDR3 DNA reads as TGTGCCAGCAGTTTGGGCACTATCAGGGGTACCTACGAGCAGTACTTC. This codes for CASSLGTIRGTYEQYF.

CDR3 sequence (DNA): TGTGCCAGCAGCTTCAGGACAGGGCTGAGGTTGGAGACCCAGTACTTC. Residues: CASSFRTGLRLETQYF. The chain employs TRBV5-6 and TRBJ2-5, with 8 positions matching TRBD1. Germline V lookup: CDR1 SGHDT, CDR2 YYEEEE. The V gene end was trimmed by 2 bases and the J gene end by 5 bases; junction bases not matched to a gene: 11. This CDR3 region has 16 residues.

J is TRBJ2-1 and V is TRBV3-1 (or the pseudogene TRBV3-2); maybe TRBD2 (5 bases). The CDR3 consists of 14 residues. The germline CDR1 and CDR2 sequences are LGHDT and YNNKEL (reference sequence). Trimming removed 8 bases at V and 0 bases at J, with 11 bases between. The CDR3 loop is CASVEGGSYNEQFF. CDR3 DNA sequence: TGTGCCAGCGTTGAGGGCGGCTCCTACAATGAGCAGTTCTTC.

The V call is TRBV10-3, the J call TRBJ2-1, with D perhaps TRBD2 (6 bases). CDR3 length equals 14 residues. Looked up from germline, CDR1 is ENHRY and CDR2 is SYGVKD. The germline V and J ends were trimmed by 4 bases and 8 bases, with 15 bases remaining between them. CDR3 loop: CAISAGTSGDEQFF. The CDR3, as DNA: TGTGCCATCAGTGCCGGGACTTCCGGCGATGAGCAGTTCTTC.

This chain connects TRBV19 to TRBJ2-2; 8 bases agree with TRBD1. Germline lookup yields CDR1 LNHDA and CDR2 SQIVND (reference sequence). With 5 bases clipped from V and 4 bases from J, the junction kept 6 bases outside the gene matches. This CDR3 has 15 amino acids. CDR3 DNA sequence: TGTGCCAGTAGTCCAGCCGACAGGGGCACCGGGGAGCTGTTTTTT. Protein product: CASSPADRGTGELFF.

In its sample, this clone was seen once. The J gene is TRBJ1-2, the V gene TRBV12-3 or TRBV12-4; possibly TRBD1 for D (6 bases). Trimming took 3 bases from V and 2 from J, leaving 7 bases between them. The length of the CDR3 is 13 residues. DNA for the CDR3: TGTGCCAGCAGTTTCCAGGGGAACTATGGCTACACCTTC. Its protein product is CASSFQGNYGYTF.

The gene calls are TRBV2 and TRBJ2-7; no clear D. Trimming left V 8 bases short and J 3 bases short, with 11 bases between. CDR1 and CDR2 (germline): SNHLY, FYNNEI. The CDR3 is made up of 12 amino acids. The CDR3 here is CASGPQHYEQYF. The CDR3 DNA sequence: TGTGCCAGCGGTCCACAGCACTACGAGCAGTACTTC. Filled out from reference TRBV2 and TRBJ2-7, the complete variable domain reads EPEVTQTPSHQVTQMGQEVILRCVPISNHLYFYWYRQILGQKVEFLVSFYNNEISEKSEIFDDQFSVERPDGSNFTLKIRSTKLEDSAMYFCASGPQHYEQYFGPGTRLTVT.

The chain uses TRBV3-1 (or the pseudogene TRBV3-2) and TRBJ2-1; D is perhaps TRBD1 (6 bases). From germline, CDR1 is LGHDT and CDR2 YNNKEL (reference sequence). This CDR3 region has 17 residues. V was clipped by 3 bases and J by 0 bases, with 15 bases between them. The CDR3 nucleotides read TGTGCCAGCAGCCATTGGGTGACAGGTCCCTCCTACAATGAGCAGTTCTTC. Its translation: CASSHWVTGPSYNEQFF.

The chain has TRBV7-2 and TRBJ1-2; 9 bases are a match to TRBD1. With 2 bases clipped from V and 6 bases from J, the junction kept 4 bases outside the gene matches. Per the germline V gene, CDR1 is SGHTA and CDR2 is FQGNSA. This CDR3 is built from 14 residues. The CDR3 protein is CASSLKGQGHGYTF. As DNA, the CDR3 is TGTGCCAGCAGCTTAAAGGGACAGGGACATGGCTACACCTTC.

The chain has TRBV15 and TRBJ1-1, with 7 bases identical to TRBD1. Trimming took 8 bases from V and 6 from J; bases not matched to a gene: 12. The CDR3 totals 14 residues. From germline, CDR1 is LNHNV and CDR2 YYDKDF (reference sequence). The DNA for the CDR3 is TGTGCCACCGATAAAACAGGGGTCGGCGCTGAAGCTTTCTTT. This encodes CATDKTGVGAEAFF. The entire variable domain, with the rest obtained from reference TRBV15 and TRBJ1-1, is as follows: DAMVIQNPRYQVTQFGKPVTLSCSQTLNHNVMYWYQQKSSQAPKLLFHYYDKDFNNEADTPDNFQSRRPNTSFCFLDIRSPGLGDTAMYLCATDKTGVGAEAFFGQGTRLTVV.

This clone turned up a few times. The chain carries TRBV30 and TRBJ1-2, with TRBD1 as a possible D gene (5 bases). Germline V gives CDR1 GTSNPN, CDR2 SVGIG (reference sequence). Trimming cost V 8 bases and J 0 bases, with 16 bases left between them. This CDR3 contains 14 residues. Here the CDR3 DNA reads TGTGCCAGGTCGTTCCGGGGGACTAACTATGGCTACACCTTC. Amino acid sequence: CARSFRGTNYGYTF.

The chain uses TRBV7-6 and TRBJ2-7; 8 bases are a match to TRBD1. The germline V gene has CDR1 SGHVS and CDR2 FNYEAQ. The CDR3 loop spans 15 amino acids. With V trimmed by 1 base and J by 7 bases, 9 bases remained unmatched. This CDR3 is CASSLGLDRGREQYF. Here the CDR3 DNA reads TGTGCCAGCAGCTTAGGATTAGACAGGGGAAGGGAGCAGTACTTC.

The chain links TRBV7-2 to TRBJ2-3; 11 bases map to TRBD2. The CDR3 length is 16 residues. V trimming: 5 bases; J trimming: 2 bases; junction bases outside the gene matches: 6. CDR1 SGHTA and CDR2 FQGNSA come from the germline V gene. This CDR3 is CASSPWTSGYTDTQYF. The CDR3 region has the DNA TGTGCCAGCAGCCCATGGACTAGCGGGTACACAGATACGCAGTATTTT. The whole variable domain, remainder taken from reference TRBV7-2 and TRBJ2-3, is GAGVSQSPSNKVTEKGKDVELRCDPISGHTALYWYRQSLGQGLEFLIYFQGNSAPDKSGLPSDRFSAERTGGSVSTLTIQRTQQEDSAVYLCASSPWTSGYTDTQYFGPGTRLTVL.

This rearrangement joins TRBV19 to TRBJ2-7, with D hard to call. Trimming shortened V by 5 bases and J by 2 bases, and 16 bases separated the two germline ends. Germline V gene lookup returns CDR1 LNHDA and CDR2 SQIVND (reference sequence). The CDR3 totals 15 residues. The DNA for the CDR3 is TGTGCCAGTAGTTCCCCTCGGCAGGTGACCTACGAGCAGTACTTC. Its translation is CASSSPRQVTYEQYF.

CDR3 residues: CASSAEGGDTDTQYF. CDR3 sequence (DNA): TGTGCCAGCAGTGCAGAAGGGGGGGACACAGATACGCAGTATTTT. The genes are TRBV6-4 and TRBJ2-3; possibly TRBD2 for D (7 bases). The V end lost 4 bases, the J end lost 2 bases, and 13 bases lay between the germline ends. The CDR3 is made up of 15 amino acids. Per germline, CDR1 MRHNA and CDR2 SNTAGT.

J is TRBJ1-2 and V is TRBV2, with 8 bases aligning to TRBD1. The J segment lost 2 bases and the V segment lost 8 bases, leaving 7 bases of the junction unmatched. The CDR3 loop spans 14 amino acids. The V gene's germline CDR1 is SNHLY and CDR2 FYNNEI. The CDR3 DNA is TGTGCCAGCTCTCCTCAGGGGGCGAACTATGGCTACACCTTC. Protein: CASSPQGANYGYTF.

The rearrangement uses TRBV19 and TRBJ1-2; 10 bases agree with TRBD1. Trimming at V came to 2 bases and at J to 8 bases, leaving 11 bases not matched to a gene. There are 16 residues in the CDR3. The germline CDR1 and CDR2 sequences are LNHDA and SQIVND (reference sequence). The chain's CDR3 is CASSITTSGTGDGYTF. Written as DNA, the CDR3 is TGTGCCAGTAGTATAACAACCTCCGGGACAGGGGACGGCTACACCTTC.

The V call is TRBV4-1, the J call TRBJ1-4; D is uncertain. Germline V lookup: CDR1 MGHRA, CDR2 YSYEKL. V lost 0 bases and J lost 4, with 12 bases in between. The CDR3 runs 16 residues. The CDR3 here is CASSQEWAVNNEKLFF. The DNA of the CDR3 is TGCGCCAGCAGCCAAGAATGGGCAGTAAATAATGAAAAACTGTTTTTT.

This clone turned up a few times. V gene TRBV4-1 combines with J gene TRBJ1-5, with 8 bases fitting TRBD1. Germline-derived CDR1 and CDR2 are MGHRA and YSYEKL. The V and J ends lost 3 bases and 4 bases, in that order; junction bases with no gene match: 2. This CDR3 spans 14 amino acids. The CDR3 loop reads CASSQGQDNQPQHF. CDR3 sequence (DNA): TGCGCCAGCAGCCAGGGACAGGATAATCAGCCCCAGCATTTT.

The chain uses TRBV27 and TRBJ1-1, with D tentatively TRBD1 (5 bases). The germline V gene has CDR1 MNHEY and CDR2 SMNVEV (reference sequence). V was pared by 6 bases and J by 4 bases, with 12 bases between. There are 13 residues in the CDR3. For the CDR3, the DNA is TGTGCCAGCAGGTCAGGGTCGAGCACTGAAGCTTTCTTT. It is translated as CASRSGSSTEAFF.

This rearrangement joins TRBV19 to TRBJ2-1; D remains unclear. Trimming pared 3 bases from V and 9 bases from J, leaving 6 bases between. Germline CDR1 reads LNHDA; CDR2 reads SQIVND (reference sequence). The CDR3 is made up of 11 amino acids. CDR3 in DNA: TGTGCCAGTAGTATGAGAAGTGAGCAGTTCTTC. Translated: CASSMRSEQFF.